This T cell receptor beta chain was identified during a study of identical twins. TCRdb re-analysed the 5' RACE reads in MiXCR, keeping a single row per CDR3 protein. The data contain 450,000 to 600,000 distinct CDR3 sequences, about a fifth of them singletons. Regarding the study as a whole: The models gave estimates that fell short of the out-of-frame TCR alpha sharing seen in monozygotic twins. Potential partial confounding of zero-insertion analyses by invariant MAIT and iNKT cells was noted. Beta out-of-frame twin sharing showed a weaker excess. Without tracking the same donors, conclusions rested on cross-sectional statistical analysis.

V dropped 5 bases and J dropped 0; count of bases not matched to a gene: 5. CDR1 and CDR2 from the germline V gene are MNHEY and SMNVEV (reference sequence). The CDR3 runs to 16 residues. A note on this clonotype: The antigen is undetermined.

In addition, the sample was reused for a study of yellow fever vaccine responses in identical twins.

The rearrangement links TRBV27 to TRBJ2-5, with TRBD1 identical over 11 bases. The sample was CD4+ T cells sorted from blood. The clonotype originates from a woman aged 18 to 35 in good health. CDR3 DNA: TGTGCCAGCAGTATCGGGACAGGGGGAAACCAAGAGACCCAGTACTTC. It is translated as CASSIGTGGNQETQYF.